This paragraph covers one T cell receptor beta chain sequence. J gave up 6 bases and V 3 bases, and 11 bases lay outside the gene matches. The CDR3 consists of 16 residues. Germline CDR1 reads SGHKS; CDR2 reads YYEKEE (reference sequence). The assay was immunoSEQ multiplex PCR, and TCRdb's table has in-frame clones only and misses some. This sample has over 150,000 clones, with about nine tenths found just once. This record comes from a study of control samples from healthy donors and cancer patients. The receptor comes from a woman aged 40 to 50 in good health. The rearrangement uses TRBV5-5 and TRBJ2-1; TRBD2 agrees at 8 bases. The sequencing sample was made of blood. CDR3 bases: TGTGCCAGCAGCTCGAGGACGGGGGGGTTAACCAATGAGCAGTTCTTC. Its protein is CASSSRTGGLTNEQFF.